Following are 5 T cell receptor beta chains from one sample sequenced in a study of T cells in tuberculosis. Clones were sequenced by immunoSEQ multiplex PCR, and TCRdb holds only the in-frame ones, with some missing. This repertoire shows some 49,000 clones, about 96% found once; its top ten account for about 1.5%. Indicated time point: new active TB diagnosis, blood taken before or within 7 days of starting treatment. Sample: PBMCs, taken at tuberculosis diagnosis. These receptors originate from an adult with tuberculosis.

The rearrangement uses TRBV12-5 and TRBJ2-1, with 14 bases that match TRBD2. CDR3 length: 17 residues. Per germline, CDR1 LGHNT and CDR2 FRNRAP. Unmatched junction bases numbered 5, after V lost 5 bases and J lost 2 bases. The CDR3 DNA sequence: TGTGCTAGTGGTCCCGGGACTAGCGGGAGCACCTACAATGAGCAGTTCTTC. Amino acid sequence: CASGPGTSGSTYNEQFF.

The chain links TRBV29-1 to TRBJ1-1; TRBD1 aligns across 10 bases. The germline gives CDR1 SQVTM, CDR2 ANQGSEA. The CDR3 has 13 amino acids. The ends lost 7 bases at V and 5 bases at J; junction bases unmatched: 7. CDR3 in DNA: TGCAGCGGACGGACAGGGGGGAGGACTGAAGCTTTCTTT. Its protein product is CSGRTGGRTEAFF.

This chain uses TRBV5-6 with TRBJ1-4, with D perhaps matching TRBD1 (5 bases). The CDR3 contains 15 residues. Germline V CDR1 and CDR2: SGHDT, YYEEEE. The V end was cut by 1 base, the J end by 4 bases, with 11 bases between. The chain's CDR3 is CASSLSAGLNEKLFF. The CDR3 bases are TGTGCCAGCAGCTTGTCGGCAGGGCTTAATGAAAAACTGTTTTTT.

V gene TRBV29-1 combines with J gene TRBJ1-2, with D unresolved. The length of the CDR3 is 11 residues. Looked up from germline, CDR1 is SQVTM and CDR2 is ANQGSEA. With 6 bases removed from V and 2 bases from J, the gap between germline ends came to 7 bases. The CDR3 is CSVGGNYGYTF. CDR3 nucleotide sequence: TGCAGCGTAGGCGGGAACTATGGCTACACCTTC.

J is TRBJ1-1 and V is TRBV7-9; 11 bases agree with TRBD1. CDR1 is SEHNR and CDR2 is FQNEAQ in the germline V gene (reference sequence). The CDR3 extends over 14 amino acids. Trimming took 5 bases from V and 5 from J; bases not matched to a gene: 4. CDR3 DNA: TGTGCCAGCAGCAGCCGGGACAGGGGGACTGAAGCTTTCTTT. Encoded protein: CASSSRDRGTEAFF.